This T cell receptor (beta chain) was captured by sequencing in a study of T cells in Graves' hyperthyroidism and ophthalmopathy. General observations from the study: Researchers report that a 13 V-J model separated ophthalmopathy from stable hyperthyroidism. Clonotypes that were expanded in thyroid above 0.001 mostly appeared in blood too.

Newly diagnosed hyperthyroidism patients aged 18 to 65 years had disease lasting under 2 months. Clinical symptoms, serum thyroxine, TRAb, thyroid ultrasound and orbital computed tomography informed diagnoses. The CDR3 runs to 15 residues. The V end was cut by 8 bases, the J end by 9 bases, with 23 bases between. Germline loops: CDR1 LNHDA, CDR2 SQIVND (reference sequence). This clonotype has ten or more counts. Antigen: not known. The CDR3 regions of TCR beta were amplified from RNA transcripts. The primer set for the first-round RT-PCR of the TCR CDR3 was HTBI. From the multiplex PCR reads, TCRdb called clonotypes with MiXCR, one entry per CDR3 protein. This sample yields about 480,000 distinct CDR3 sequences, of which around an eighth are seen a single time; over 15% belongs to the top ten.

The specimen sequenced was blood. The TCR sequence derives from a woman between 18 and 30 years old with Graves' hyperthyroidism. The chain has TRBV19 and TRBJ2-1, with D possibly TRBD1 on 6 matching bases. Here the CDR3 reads CASGTGSGGFSEQFF. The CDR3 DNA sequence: TGTGCCAGTGGAACAGGGTCCGGCGGGTTCAGTGAGCAGTTCTTC.